The 9 T cell receptor beta chains in this list originate from one sample, sequenced in a study of response to subunit inactivated influenza vaccine. From the RT-PCR reads, TCRdb called clonotypes with MiXCR, one entry per CDR3 protein. The sample has fewer than 750,000 distinct CDR3 sequences; 14% are singletons. Source: PBMCs from blood, taken 11 to 12 days after vaccination. The source of these receptors is a man aged 50 to 60 who received an inactivated influenza vaccine.

The chain combines TRBV2 with TRBJ2-7; D is unclear. V was pared by 5 bases and J by 6 bases, with 11 bases between. Germline V CDR1 and CDR2: SNHLY, FYNNEI. This CDR3 region has 12 residues. CDR3 in DNA: TGTGCCAGCAGTTTTATTACGGGCGAGCAGTACTTC. Translation gives CASSFITGEQYF.

This clonotype was counted only a few times. The chain uses TRBV20-1 and TRBJ2-7; the D is unclear. V gave up 0 bases and J gave up 5 bases, with 17 bases separating them. This CDR3 contains 15 residues. Germline assignment: CDR1 DFQATT and CDR2 SNEGSKA (reference sequence). In DNA form, the CDR3 reads TGCAGTGCTAGAGATCCCATAAGGGTCCGGAACGAGCAGTACTTC. The encoded protein is CSARDPIRVRNEQYF.

This clonotype showed up just a few times. The gene calls are TRBV9 and TRBJ2-7; D gene uncertain. The CDR3 contains 14 residues. Trimming took 4 bases from V and 5 from J, leaving 16 bases between them. Germline V gene sequence: CDR1 SGDLS, CDR2 YYNGEE. The CDR3 coding sequence is TGTGCCAGCAGCCTCCCGGCCGCCTCAAACGAGCAGTACTTC. Its translation: CASSLPAASNEQYF. The full variable domain, with the rest looked up from reference TRBV9 and TRBJ2-7, is DSGVTQTPKHLITATGQRVTLRCSPRSGDLSVYWYQQSLDQGLQFLIQYYNGEERAKGNILERFSAQQFPDLHSELNLSSLELGDSALYFCASSLPAASNEQYFGPGTRLTVT.

This clonotype occurred a few times. This chain uses TRBV6-2 or TRBV6-3 with TRBJ2-1; D is undetermined. From germline, CDR1 is MNHEY and CDR2 SVGEGT. The V end was cut by 2 bases, the J end by 6 bases, with 8 bases between. The CDR3 totals 13 residues. CDR3 coding DNA: TGTGCCAGCAGTTACCCCCCCCCCAATGAGCAGTTCTTC. It translates to CASSYPPPNEQFF.

This clonotype showed up just a few times. The chain joins TRBV20-1 to TRBJ2-3; 7 bases fit TRBD2. Germline V lookup: CDR1 DFQATT, CDR2 SNEGSKA (reference sequence). The V gene end was trimmed by 4 bases and the J gene end by 0 bases; junction bases not matched to a gene: 7. The CDR3 is 15 amino acids. The CDR3: CSANSRGVSTDTQYF. DNA of the CDR3: TGCAGTGCTAATAGTCGGGGGGTTAGCACAGATACGCAGTATTTT.

This clonotype was recorded a few times. The chain joins TRBV13 to TRBJ2-7, with a weak D call TRBD1 (5 bases). V lost 5 bases and J 1 base, leaving 21 bases between the germline ends. In germline, CDR1 is PRHDT, CDR2 FYEKMQ (reference sequence). There are 17 residues in the CDR3. CDR3 loop: CASSPRAEVQKSYEQYF. CDR3 nucleotide sequence: TGTGCCAGCAGCCCCAGGGCCGAGGTACAAAAATCCTACGAGCAGTACTTC. Looking up the rest from reference TRBV13 and TRBJ2-7 gives the full variable domain: AAGVIQSPRHLIKEKRETATLKCYPIPRHDTVYWYQQGPGQDPQFLISFYEKMQSDKGSIPDRFSAQQFSDYHSELNMSSLELGDSALYFCASSPRAEVQKSYEQYFGPGTRLTVT.

The V gene is TRBV2, the J gene TRBJ1-6; TRBD1 might be the D (5 bases). Germline values: CDR1 SNHLY, CDR2 FYNNEI. V was pared by 2 bases and J by 10 bases, with 15 bases between. The CDR3 spans 15 residues. The CDR3 bases are TGTGCCAGCAGTGAAAACGGTCAGGGAGGCTCACCCCTCCACTTT. It encodes CASSENGQGGSPLHF. Filled out from reference TRBV2 and TRBJ1-6, the complete variable domain reads EPEVTQTPSHQVTQMGQEVILRCVPISNHLYFYWYRQILGQKVEFLVSFYNNEISEKSEIFDDQFSVERPDGSNFTLKIRSTKLEDSAMYFCASSENGQGGSPLHFGNGTRLTVT.

Only a few counts were recorded for this clonotype. The chain recombines TRBV18 with TRBJ2-2, with D maybe TRBD1 (6 bases). V was clipped by 0 bases and J by 9 bases, with 17 bases between them. This CDR3 comprises 16 residues. Germline CDR1 and CDR2: KGHSH and LQKENI. Here the CDR3 reads CASSPPGTARGRELFF. The CDR3 DNA reads TGTGCCAGCTCACCACCTGGGACCGCCAGGGGCCGGGAGCTGTTTTTT.

V is TRBV10-3 and J is TRBJ2-7; D gene unclear. Germline values: CDR1 ENHRY, CDR2 SYGVKD. This CDR3 contains 13 residues. The V end lost 4 bases, the J end lost 3 bases, and 10 bases lay between the germline ends. CDR3 residues: CAISVEGSYEQYF. In DNA, the CDR3 is TGTGCCATCAGTGTAGAAGGTAGCTACGAGCAGTACTTC.